The 26 T cell receptor beta chains below come from one sample, sequenced in a study of T cell changes during pregnancy in multiple sclerosis. Sequencing was performed with immunoSEQ multiplex PCR; in TCRdb, only in-frame clones are kept and a portion is missing. The sample comprises roughly 89,000 clones, 94% of which are singletons, and 1.5% to 2% rests with the top ten. Sample: peripheral blood, taken after pregnancy. The receptors here all came from a female donor in good health, enrolled as a control in a pregnancy study.

The rearrangement links TRBV13 to TRBJ2-3; D not resolved. The CDR3 loop spans 14 amino acids. The germline V gene has CDR1 PRHDT and CDR2 FYEKMQ (reference sequence). V gave up 0 bases and J gave up 2 bases, with 6 bases separating them. Written as DNA, the CDR3 is TGTGCCAGCAGCTTAGGAGGAGACACAGATACGCAGTATTTT. This translates into CASSLGGDTDTQYF.

This chain connects TRBV6-5 to TRBJ2-7; D is perhaps TRBD1 (5 bases). Trimming cost V 8 bases and J 4 bases, with 9 bases left between them. CDR3 length equals 11 residues. Looked up from germline, CDR1 is MNHEY and CDR2 is SVGAGI. The CDR3, as DNA: TGTGCCAGCTATGACAGATACGAGCAGTACTTC. Amino acid sequence: CASYDRYEQYF.

J is TRBJ2-3 and V is TRBV5-1; 13 bases are a match to TRBD2. Germline values: CDR1 SGHRS, CDR2 YFSETQ. V shed 4 bases, J shed 0 bases, and the junction held 11 bases outside the gene matches. CDR3 length equals 19 residues. In DNA, the CDR3 is TGCGCCAGCAGCCCTGGAACTAGCGGGAGGGCCATGAGCACAGATACGCAGTATTTT. Encoded protein: CASSPGTSGRAMSTDTQYF.

This chain uses TRBV5-1 with TRBJ2-4, with 8 bases lining up with TRBD1. From germline, CDR1 is SGHRS and CDR2 YFSETQ. V gave up 4 bases and J gave up 0 bases; unmatched junction bases: 15. This CDR3 has 19 amino acids. CDR3 in DNA: TGCGCCAGCAGCCAGGACGGGACAGGTTTAGGGGTAGCCAAAAACATTCAGTACTTC. Protein: CASSQDGTGLGVAKNIQYF.

This chain joins TRBV7-9 and TRBJ1-1; weak D call: TRBD1 (6 bases). Germline CDR1 and CDR2: SEHNR and FQNEAQ (reference sequence). This CDR3 spans 15 amino acids. V was shortened by 4 bases and J by 1 base, with 13 bases between the two germline ends. CDR3 protein: CASSSPGQGNTEAFF. CDR3 DNA sequence: TGTGCCAGCAGCTCACCGGGACAAGGGAACACTGAAGCTTTCTTT.

J is TRBJ2-3 and V is TRBV14; 12 positions match TRBD2. V was clipped by 4 bases and J by 8 bases; unmatched bases: 7. The CDR3 is 15 amino acids. Germline CDR1 is SGHDN and CDR2 is FVKESK. The DNA of the CDR3 is TGTGCCAGCAGCCTGACTAGCGGGAGTATTGCTACGCAGTATTTT. Amino acids: CASSLTSGSIATQYF.

The chain links TRBV11-2 to TRBJ2-3; perhaps TRBD1 as D (5 bases). Trimming took 0 bases from V and 0 from J, leaving 7 bases between them. The CDR3 covers 15 residues. Germline CDR1 SGHAT, CDR2 FQNNGV. Here the CDR3 reads CASSLEGRSTDTQYF. DNA for the CDR3: TGTGCCAGCAGCTTAGAGGGGCGAAGCACAGATACGCAGTATTTT.

The count of this clone is one. The rearrangement uses TRBV5-1 and TRBJ2-2; no definite D call. Germline-derived CDR1 and CDR2 are SGHRS and YFSETQ. The CDR3 is made up of 14 amino acids. The V end lost 4 bases, the J end lost 4 bases, and 11 bases lay between the germline ends. The CDR3 coding sequence is TGCGCCAGCAGCCCTGTCCCCAGCACCGGGGAGCTGTTTTTT. Translation: CASSPVPSTGELFF.

This clone was recorded only once. This chain joins TRBV7-9 and TRBJ2-7; the D gene is possibly TRBD1 (6 bases). CDR3 length equals 19 residues. Germline CDR1 is SEHNR and CDR2 is FQNEAQ (reference sequence). The V end lost 3 bases, the J end lost 0 bases, and 24 bases lay between the germline ends. CDR3 DNA: TGTGCCAGCAGCTTTCTCAGGGGACAAGGGGCTTTACCCTCCTACGAGCAGTACTTC. Its protein is CASSFLRGQGALPSYEQYF. Combining the CDR3 with reference TRBV7-9 and TRBJ2-7 gives the whole variable domain DTGVSQNPRHKITKRGQNVTFRCDPISEHNRLYWYRQTLGQGPEFLTYFQNEAQLEKSRLLSDRFSAERPKGSFSTLEIQRTEQGDSAMYLCASSFLRGQGALPSYEQYFGPGTRLTVT.

The chain joins TRBV18 to TRBJ2-1, with TRBD1 identical over 8 bases. The CDR3 length is 15 residues. The germline gives CDR1 KGHSH, CDR2 LQKENI. Trimming took 1 base from V and 4 from J; bases not matched to a gene: 3. CDR3 nucleotide sequence: TGTGCCAGCTCACCACAGGGACAGGAATACAATGAGCAGTTCTTC. Its translation is CASSPQGQEYNEQFF.

The V and J genes are TRBV19 and TRBJ2-3, with 14 bases matching TRBD2. V gave up 10 bases and J gave up 3 bases; unmatched junction bases: 6. Germline assignment: CDR1 LNHDA and CDR2 SQIVND (reference sequence). The CDR3 is 15 amino acids. The DNA for the CDR3 is TGTGCCATTTCGACTAGCGGGAGGGATACAGATACGCAGTATTTT. Amino acids: CAISTSGRDTDTQYF.

The chain is built from TRBV27 and TRBJ1-2; 10 bases agree with TRBD1. Germline V gene data show CDR1 as MNHEY and CDR2 as SMNVEV (reference sequence). The CDR3 sequence is 15 residues long. J lost 8 bases, V lost 5 bases, and 11 bases had no gene match. CDR3 in DNA: TGTGCCAGCAGTCCGACCGGGACAGGGGCCGGAGGCTACACCTTC. Encoded protein: CASSPTGTGAGGYTF.

The chain is built from TRBV27 and TRBJ2-7; 10 bases are shared with TRBD2. The germline V gene has CDR1 MNHEY and CDR2 SMNVEV (reference sequence). The junction had 7 bases not matched to a gene; V was cut back by 3 bases and J by 2 bases. This CDR3 region has 16 residues. The CDR3: CASSFTYSGRTYEQYF. The CDR3 DNA is TGTGCCAGCAGTTTTACGTATAGCGGGAGGACCTACGAGCAGTACTTC.

This clone was picked up one time. This chain connects TRBV5-1 to TRBJ2-3, with 15 bases that match TRBD2. After removal of 0 bases from V and 1 base from J, the junction contained 3 bases not matched to a gene. Germline-derived CDR1 and CDR2 are SGHRS and YFSETQ. The CDR3 sequence is 18 residues long. The CDR3 protein is CASSLGGLAGGRTDTQYF. CDR3 sequence (DNA): TGCGCCAGCAGCTTGGGTGGACTAGCGGGAGGGCGCACAGATACGCAGTATTTT.

The V call is TRBV7-2, the J call TRBJ1-2; TRBD1 is a possible D gene (6 bases). The CDR3 covers 15 residues. The ends were cut back, 4 bases at V and 0 bases at J, with 12 bases in the middle. Germline values: CDR1 SGHTA, CDR2 FQGNSA. CDR3 DNA: TGTGCCAGCAGCTCCTCGACAGGTTCTAACTATGGCTACACCTTC. The encoded protein is CASSSSTGSNYGYTF.

The J gene is TRBJ2-1, the V gene TRBV7-6, with D possibly being TRBD2 (6 bases). This CDR3 region has 15 residues. Trimming took 1 base from V and 8 from J, leaving 15 bases between them. CDR1 and CDR2 (germline): SGHVS, FNYEAQ. The CDR3 sequence is CASSLGGGILDEQFF. The CDR3 nucleotides read TGTGCCAGCAGCTTAGGGGGCGGGATCCTCGATGAGCAGTTCTTC. Based on the CDR3 plus reference TRBV7-6 and TRBJ2-1, the full variable domain is GAGVSQSPRYKVTKRGQDVALRCDPISGHVSLYWYRQALGQGPEFLTYFNYEAQQDKSGLPNDRFSAERPEGSISTLTIQRTEQRDSAMYRCASSLGGGILDEQFFGPGTRLTVL.

This clone was counted once. The V and J genes are TRBV6-1 and TRBJ2-5, with D possibly matching TRBD1 (8 bases). V lost 3 bases and J lost 5, with 16 bases in between. Germline loops: CDR1 MNHNS, CDR2 SASEGT. The CDR3 length is 15 residues. This CDR3 is CASSDRDRRGETQYF. CDR3 DNA: TGTGCCAGCAGTGATCGGGACAGGCGGGGGGAGACCCAGTACTTC.

This chain uses TRBV5-4 with TRBJ2-5; 7 bases map to TRBD1. Germline V lookup: CDR1 SGHNT, CDR2 YYREEE (reference sequence). Losses at the gene ends were 1 base for V and 4 bases for J; bases not matched to a gene: 7. The CDR3 consists of 15 residues. The CDR3 bases are TGTGCCAGCAGCTTGCGGCAGGGGGTGGCAGAGACCCAGTACTTC. It codes for CASSLRQGVAETQYF.

The CDR3 spells CASSLDAVSYEQYF. The CDR3 nucleotides are TGTGCCAGCAGCTTAGACGCAGTGTCCTACGAGCAGTACTTC. The chain recombines TRBV7-6 with TRBJ2-7; no definite D call. Germline-derived CDR1 and CDR2 are SGHVS and FNYEAQ. The V and J ends lost 1 base and 1 base respectively, with 8 bases between them. CDR3 length: 14 residues.

The J gene is TRBJ2-3, the V gene TRBV20-1; no clear D. The germline gives CDR1 DFQATT, CDR2 SNEGSKA (reference sequence). The CDR3 length is 11 residues. V lost 5 bases and J lost 3, with 6 bases in between. The CDR3 bases are TGCAGTGCTTTTCCGACAGATACGCAGTATTTT. This gives the protein CSAFPTDTQYF.

This chain connects TRBV28 to TRBJ1-2, with TRBD1 matching over 8 bases. The germline V gene has CDR1 MDHEN and CDR2 SYDVKM. The CDR3 covers 14 residues. Germline trimming cut 5 bases from V and 3 bases from J; bases unmatched to any gene: 5. The CDR3: CASSEGQGHYGYTF. The CDR3 DNA reads as TGTGCCAGCAGTGAAGGACAGGGCCACTATGGCTACACCTTC.

This clone came up once. V and J are TRBV6-6 and TRBJ1-1; 9 bases map to TRBD1. CDR1 MNHNY and CDR2 SVGAGI come from the germline V gene (reference sequence). V shed 6 bases and J 5 bases; nucleotides not matched to a gene: 7. There are 14 residues in the CDR3. CDR3 amino acids: CASSPGGTGTEAFF. The DNA for the CDR3 is TGTGCCAGCAGCCCTGGCGGGACAGGGACTGAAGCTTTCTTT.

The chain joins TRBV7-2 to TRBJ2-7; 9 bases fit TRBD2. Germline lookup yields CDR1 SGHTA and CDR2 FQGNSA. The CDR3 has 14 residues. The V segment lost 3 bases and the J segment 6 bases; nucleotides outside the gene matches: 6. CDR3 in DNA: TGTGCCAGCAGCTTTGGACTAGCGTTCCCCGAGCAGTACTTC. This codes for CASSFGLAFPEQYF.

The J gene is TRBJ1-2, the V gene TRBV28; D gene uncertain. V was clipped by 8 bases and J by 4 bases, with 5 bases between them. In germline, CDR1 is MDHEN, CDR2 SYDVKM. This CDR3 comprises 10 residues. CDR3 in amino acids: CASSGYGYTF. The CDR3 region has the DNA TGTGCCAGCTCGGGCTATGGCTACACCTTC.

This chain joins TRBV4-1 and TRBJ2-5; 12 positions match TRBD2. CDR1 and CDR2 (germline): MGHRA, YSYEKL. Trimming at V came to 4 bases and at J to 1 base, leaving 10 bases not matched to a gene. CDR3 length equals 18 residues. The CDR3 DNA reads TGCGCCAGCAGCCCGTGGACTAGCGGGAATATGGGCCAAGAGACCCAGTACTTC. The encoded protein is CASSPWTSGNMGQETQYF.

This sequence joins TRBV18 and TRBJ2-5; D may be TRBD2 (5 bases). Germline loops: CDR1 KGHSH, CDR2 LQKENI. Trimming removed 6 bases from V and 6 bases from J, with 17 bases in between. The CDR3 is 14 residues long. CDR3 sequence: CASSIPEGHKTQYF. The CDR3 nucleotides are TGTGCCAGCTCTATCCCTGAGGGTCATAAGACCCAGTACTTC.